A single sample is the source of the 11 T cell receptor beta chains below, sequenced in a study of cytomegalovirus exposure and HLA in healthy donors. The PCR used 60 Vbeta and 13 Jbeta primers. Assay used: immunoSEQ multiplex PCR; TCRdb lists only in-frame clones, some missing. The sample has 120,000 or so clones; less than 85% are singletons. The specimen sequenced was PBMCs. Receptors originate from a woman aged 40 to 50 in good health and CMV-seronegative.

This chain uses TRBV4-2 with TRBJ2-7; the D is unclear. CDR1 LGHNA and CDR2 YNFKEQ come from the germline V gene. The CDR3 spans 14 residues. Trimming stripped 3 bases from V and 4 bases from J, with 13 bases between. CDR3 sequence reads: CASSQRLGEYEQYF. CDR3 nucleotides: TGTGCCAGCAGCCAGAGGTTGGGTGAATACGAGCAGTACTTC.

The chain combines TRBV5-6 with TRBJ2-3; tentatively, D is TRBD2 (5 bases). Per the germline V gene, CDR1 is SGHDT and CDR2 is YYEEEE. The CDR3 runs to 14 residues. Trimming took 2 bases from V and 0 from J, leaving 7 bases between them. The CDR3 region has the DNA TGTGCCAGCAGCTTTGGAGGAAGCACAGATACGCAGTATTTT. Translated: CASSFGGSTDTQYF. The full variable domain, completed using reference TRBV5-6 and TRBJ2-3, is DAGVTQSPTHLIKTRGQQVTLRCSPKSGHDTVSWYQQALGQGPQFIFQYYEEEERQRGNFPDRFSGHQFPNYSSELNVNALLLGDSALYLCASSFGGSTDTQYFGPGTRLTVL.

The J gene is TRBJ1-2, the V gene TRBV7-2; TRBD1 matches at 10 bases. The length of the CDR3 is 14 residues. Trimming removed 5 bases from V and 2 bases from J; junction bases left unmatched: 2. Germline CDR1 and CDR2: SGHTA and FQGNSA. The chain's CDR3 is CASSRDRGNYGYTF. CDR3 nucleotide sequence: TGTGCCAGCAGCCGGGACAGGGGAAACTATGGCTACACCTTC.

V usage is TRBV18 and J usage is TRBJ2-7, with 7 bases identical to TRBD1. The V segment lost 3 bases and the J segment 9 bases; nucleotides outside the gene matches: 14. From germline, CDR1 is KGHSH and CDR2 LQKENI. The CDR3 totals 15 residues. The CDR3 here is CASSPVGTDSPTQYF. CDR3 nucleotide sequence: TGTGCCAGCTCACCGGTGGGGACAGACTCACCTACGCAGTACTTC.

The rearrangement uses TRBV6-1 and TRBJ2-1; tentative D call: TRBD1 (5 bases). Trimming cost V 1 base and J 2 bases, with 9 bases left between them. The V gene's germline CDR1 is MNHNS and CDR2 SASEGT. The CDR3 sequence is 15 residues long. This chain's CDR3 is CASSEGGGPYNEQFF. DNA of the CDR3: TGTGCCAGCAGTGAAGGGGGCGGACCCTACAATGAGCAGTTCTTC.

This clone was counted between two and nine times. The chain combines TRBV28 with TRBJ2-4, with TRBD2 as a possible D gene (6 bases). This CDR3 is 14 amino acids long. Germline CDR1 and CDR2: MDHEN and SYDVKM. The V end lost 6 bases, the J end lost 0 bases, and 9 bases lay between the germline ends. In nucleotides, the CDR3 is TGTGCCAGCAGGATGGGAGGAGCCAAAAACATTCAGTACTTC. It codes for CASRMGGAKNIQYF. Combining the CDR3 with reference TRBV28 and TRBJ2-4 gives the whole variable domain DVKVTQSSRYLVKRTGEKVFLECVQDMDHENMFWYRQDPGLGLRLIYFSYDVKMKEKGDIPEGYSVSREKKERFSLILESASTNQTSMYLCASRMGGAKNIQYFGAGTRLSVL.

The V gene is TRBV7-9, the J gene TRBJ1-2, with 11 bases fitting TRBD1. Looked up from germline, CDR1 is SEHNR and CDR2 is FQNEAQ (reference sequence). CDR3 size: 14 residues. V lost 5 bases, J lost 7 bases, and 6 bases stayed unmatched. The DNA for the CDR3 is TGTGCCAGCAGCCACGGGACAGGGGGGGGTGGCTACACCTTC. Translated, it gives CASSHGTGGGGYTF.

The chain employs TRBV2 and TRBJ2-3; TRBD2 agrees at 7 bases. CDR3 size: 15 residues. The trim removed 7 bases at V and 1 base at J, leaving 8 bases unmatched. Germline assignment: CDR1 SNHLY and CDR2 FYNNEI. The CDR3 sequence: CASTARTSRTDTQYF. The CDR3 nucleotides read TGTGCCAGCACCGCAAGGACTAGTCGCACAGATACGCAGTATTTT.

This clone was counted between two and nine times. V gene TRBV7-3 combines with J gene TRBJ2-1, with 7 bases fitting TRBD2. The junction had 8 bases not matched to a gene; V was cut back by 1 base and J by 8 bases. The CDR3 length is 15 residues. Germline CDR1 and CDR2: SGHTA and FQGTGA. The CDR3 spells CASSLSGRGVDEQFF. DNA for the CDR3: TGTGCCAGCAGCTTAAGCGGGAGAGGGGTCGATGAGCAGTTCTTC.

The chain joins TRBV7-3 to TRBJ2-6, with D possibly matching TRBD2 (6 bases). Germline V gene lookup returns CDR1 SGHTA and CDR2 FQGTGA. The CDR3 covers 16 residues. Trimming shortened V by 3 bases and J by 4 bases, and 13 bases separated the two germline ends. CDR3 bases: TGTGCCAGCAGCTTTGGAGGGCATGCAGGGGCCAACGTCCTGACTTTC. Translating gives CASSFGGHAGANVLTF.

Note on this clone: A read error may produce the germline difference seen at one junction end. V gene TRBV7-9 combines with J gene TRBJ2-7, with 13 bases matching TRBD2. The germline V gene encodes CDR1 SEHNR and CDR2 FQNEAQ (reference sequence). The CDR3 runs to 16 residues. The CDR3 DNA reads TGTTCCAGCAGCCGACCAGGACTAGCGGGAGAGAACGAGCAGTACTTC. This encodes CSSSRPGLAGENEQYF.